This TCR beta chain comes out of a study of CXCR3-negative and CXCR3-positive naive CD8 T cells. On the study more broadly: The study obtained roughly 140 million TRB reads, about 1.5 +/- 0.3 million per library. Study-wide points: Diversity proved comparably high across both naive subsets and much lower in memory CD8+ cells. Similar TRBV-TRBJ usage characterized naive CXCR3-negative and CXCR3-positive cells; memory cells differed.

This CDR3 is 16 amino acids long. Germline V gene lookup returns CDR1 MDHEN and CDR2 SYDVKM. For this clonotype: The antigen is not known.

All TRB cDNA libraries came from 5' RACE performed with UMI labels. TCRdb re-called the 5' RACE reads; every CDR3 protein appears as one record, without DNA. The sample yields tens of thousands of distinct CDR3 sequences, of which the top ten take up roughly 8.4%. This chain links TRBV28 with TRBJ2-3; as DNA is missing, the TRBD1 call by TCRdb cannot be tested. This sequence was found in a human donor in good health. Some clones in this sample may be carry-over from other donors' samples. The sample comprised memory CD8+ T cells from blood. The CDR3 sequence is CASSFGPGGSADTQYF.